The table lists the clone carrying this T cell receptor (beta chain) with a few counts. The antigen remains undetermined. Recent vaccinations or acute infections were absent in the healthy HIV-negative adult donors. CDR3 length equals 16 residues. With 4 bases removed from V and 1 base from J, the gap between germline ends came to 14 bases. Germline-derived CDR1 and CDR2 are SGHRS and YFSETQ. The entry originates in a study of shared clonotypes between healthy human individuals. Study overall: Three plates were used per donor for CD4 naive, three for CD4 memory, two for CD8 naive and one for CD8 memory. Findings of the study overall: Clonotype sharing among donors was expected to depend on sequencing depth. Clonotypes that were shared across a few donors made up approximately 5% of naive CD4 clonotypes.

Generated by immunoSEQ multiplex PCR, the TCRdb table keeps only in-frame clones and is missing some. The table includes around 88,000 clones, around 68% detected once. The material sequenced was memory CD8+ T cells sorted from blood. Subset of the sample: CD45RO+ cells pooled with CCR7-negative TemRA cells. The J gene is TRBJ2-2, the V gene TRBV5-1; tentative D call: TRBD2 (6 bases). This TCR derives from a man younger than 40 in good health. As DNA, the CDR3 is TGCGCCAGCAGCCTCCTAGGGCGGGGGAACACCGGGGAGCTGTTTTTT. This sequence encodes CASSLLGRGNTGELFF.